The clone carrying this T cell receptor (beta chain) was seen a single time. Positive CCR7 selection of CD45RO-negative cells yielded the naive CD8 cells, and terminally differentiated effector memory CD45RA+ cells were excluded. Healthy and HIV-negative, the adult donors had no recent acute infections or vaccinations. V was shortened by 1 base and J by 10 bases, with 17 bases between the two germline ends. This CDR3 contains 15 residues. Germline V CDR1 and CDR2: MNHEY, SMNVEV (reference sequence). As processed by the authors: As immunoSEQ supplied junction-only sequences (without quality scores), filtering differed. TCRdb keeps only in-frame clones here, not all; method: immunoSEQ multiplex PCR. V and J calls and clone size follow that table, whereas D and trimming were derived from the DNA. The sample lists around 2,100,000 clones; about 95% were seen once. The sample originates from a study of shared clonotypes between healthy human individuals. Across the study: Three CD4 naive, three CD4 memory, two CD8 naive and one CD8 memory plate were used per donor.

The sample consisted of naive CD8+ T cells sorted from blood. The chain couples TRBV27 to TRBJ2-1; D possibly corresponds to TRBD2 (6 bases). The TCR was taken from a young man in good health. The CDR3 region is CASSLLGLFEGEQFF. The CDR3 DNA sequence: TGTGCCAGCAGTTTATTGGGACTCTTTGAAGGAGAGCAGTTCTTC.